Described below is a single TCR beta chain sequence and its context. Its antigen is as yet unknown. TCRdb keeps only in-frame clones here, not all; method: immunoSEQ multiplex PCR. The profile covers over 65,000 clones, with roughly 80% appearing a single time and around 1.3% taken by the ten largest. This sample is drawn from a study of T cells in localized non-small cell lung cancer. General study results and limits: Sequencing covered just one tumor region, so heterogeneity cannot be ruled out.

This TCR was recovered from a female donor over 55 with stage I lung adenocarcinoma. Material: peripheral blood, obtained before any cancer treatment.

CDR3 sequence: CASLDLAITGELFF. In nucleotides, the CDR3 is TGTGCCAGCCTAGACCTGGCGATCACCGGGGAGCTGTTTTTT. The rearrangement joins TRBV27 to TRBJ2-2, with D unresolved. Deletions cut 8 bases from V and 4 bases from J, with 14 bases between. Germline-derived CDR1 and CDR2 are MNHEY and SMNVEV (reference sequence). The CDR3 length is 14 residues.